This T cell receptor (beta chain) stems from a study of T cells after yellow fever vaccination. Study-level background: Low-cell-number fractions underwent preparation using SMART-Seq v4 Ultra Low Input.

Findings and caveats of the study: Primary-vaccination clones mostly resurfaced post-booster (96% CD4, about 87% CD8). Of the clonotypes, a small share occurred in both CD4 and CD8 compartments.

TCRdb analysed the 5' RACE reads with MiXCR anew, one entry per CDR3 protein. The table records approximately 580,000 distinct CDR3 sequences, approximately 16% of them present only once. Comments on this clonotype: The antigen remains unidentified.

The sequencing used PBMCs, collected less than 6 days after the first yellow fever vaccination. The clonotype was recovered from a man aged 18-30 years who received the YFV17D yellow fever vaccine.

In nucleotides, the CDR3 is TGTGCCAGCAGTAGAAGCGGGGGTCCGTTGGGGGAGACCCAGTACTTC. Its protein is CASSRSGGPLGETQYF. The chain recombines TRBV25-1 with TRBJ2-5; TRBD2 matches 8 bases. Trimming cost V 5 bases and J 5 bases; bases outside gene matches: 13. The germline CDR1 and CDR2 sequences are MGHDK and SYGVNS. The CDR3 is 16 residues long.